This is a list of T cell receptor beta chains from one sample in a study of Graves' ophthalmopathy and Graves' hyperthyroidism. One entry per CDR3 protein, called by TCRdb with MiXCR from the multiplex PCR reads. The table includes some 520,000 distinct CDR3 sequences, approximately 15% detected once. Sequences were obtained from blood. The receptors were gathered from a woman aged 25 to 39 with Graves' ophthalmopathy. The CDR3 runs from the conserved cysteine through the conserved F or W. D genes are given only for firm matches. Clone size is stated in some rows and not others, as once, few, many or a class when expanded.

TGTGCCAGCCGTAAAAAGGGGGTGGGCAATCAGCCCCAGCATTTT CASRKKGVGNQPQHF . TRBJ1-5 TRBV27 many
TGTGCCAGCAGTTTAGGGACTAGCGGGAGACCCGGGGCAGATACGCAGTATTTT CASSLGTSGRPGADTQYF TRBD2 TRBJ2-3 TRBV27 .
TGCAGTGCTAGAGGGGAGACCCAGTACTTC CSARGETQYF . TRBJ2-5 TRBV20-1 many
TGTGCCAGCAGGAGCGGGAGGGAATACGAGCAGTACTTC CASRSGREYEQYF TRBD2 TRBJ2-7 TRBV6-1 many
TGTGCCAGCAGGAGGCGGAATGAAGCTTTCTTT CASRRRNEAFF . TRBJ1-1 TRBV6-1 many
TGCAGCGTTGATTGGGGAGTGACCCTGTACTTC CSVDWGVTLYF . TRBJ2-5 TRBV29-1 many
TGTGCCAGCACCCAGGACGGGGTCTCTGGAAACACCATATATTTT CASTQDGVSGNTIYF . TRBJ1-3 TRBV12-3/TRBV12-4 .
TGTGCCAGTAGTATTAAGGTTCCAGGGGGTCAAGAGACCCAGTACTTC CASSIKVPGGQETQYF TRBD1 TRBJ2-5 TRBV19 .
TGCAGTGCTGTAACCGGGACAGCCAGTGTGCCCCAGCATTTT CSAVTGTASVPQHF TRBD1 TRBJ1-5 TRBV20-1 many
TGTGCCAGCAGCTTAGGGGTGGGTAGCGGCTACGAGCAGTACTTC CASSLGVGSGYEQYF . TRBJ2-7 TRBV7-9 many
TGTGCCAGCAGCACACCAACAGGGCCCAACACCGGGGAGCTGTTTTTT CASSTPTGPNTGELFF . TRBJ2-2 TRBV11-2 few
TGTGCCAGCAGCTCTCCAGAGCTAAATTCACCCCTCCACTTT CASSSPELNSPLHF . TRBJ1-6 TRBV7-9 many
TGTGCCAGCAGTTACTATGGCCCTCCGACCGGCGAGCAGTACTTC CASSYYGPPTGEQYF . TRBJ2-7 TRBV6-5 many